The clone carrying this T cell receptor (beta chain) has more than one count but fewer than ten. Its target is not known. The record originates from a study of T-cell reconstitution after alpha-beta-depleted transplantation in children. Study-level findings and limits: Counts and diversity of T cells one year after transplant came mostly from newly produced T cells. For some patients, TCRbeta diversity was high at day 60 because of recipient T cells and thymic progenitors that survived.

The CDR3 is made up of 14 amino acids. Germline V gene sequence: CDR1 MNHEY, CDR2 SVGEGT. Trimming cost V 7 bases and J 3 bases; bases outside gene matches: 6. Unique molecular identifiers were used in preparing the TCRbeta library. TCRdb processed the PCR reads anew with MiXCR; each CDR3 protein has one entry. This sample carries 150,000 to 250,000 distinct CDR3 sequences, 6.3% of them seen once, and the ten largest clones take roughly 4.8%. The TCR comes from a girl younger than two with combined immunodeficiency, due to receive a stem cell transplant. The sample in question was PBMCs, obtained before TCRalphabeta/CD19-depleted stem cell transplant. This chain uses TRBV6-2 or TRBV6-3 with TRBJ1-5; 7 bases match TRBD1. This chain's CDR3 is CASNRGGDNQPQHF. CDR3 bases: TGTGCCAGCAACAGGGGAGGTGACAATCAGCCCCAGCATTTT.